What follows are 18 T cell receptor beta chains derived from one specimen sequenced in a study of human T cells and chemical hapten exposure. One entry per CDR3 protein results from TCRdb running MiXCR on the RACE reads. The table includes around 69,000 distinct CDR3 sequences, 8.5% detected once. The time point is: patch test 2, 6 weeks after DPC sensitization. Treatment denoted: therapeutic diphenylcyclopropenone sensitization with weekly scalp DPC. The material was whole blood, obtained in connection with sensitization to the hapten diphenylcyclopropenone (DPC). These receptors came from a woman aged 45 to 65 with alopecia areata. Some clones in this sample may be carry-over from other donors' samples.

As regards this clonotype: Since a much larger clone is just one base distant, this may be a read error. The chain employs TRBV9 and TRBJ1-4; 7 nucleotides align to TRBD1. Germline-derived CDR1 and CDR2 are SGDLS and YYNGEE. The CDR3 runs to 14 residues. Losses at the gene ends were 8 bases for V and 0 bases for J; bases not matched to a gene: 4. The CDR3 reads CARSQGATNEKLFF. CDR3 nucleotides: TGTGCCAGAAGCCAGGGGGCAACTAATGAAAAACTGTTTTTT.

The chain carries TRBV27 and TRBJ1-2; 7 bases fit TRBD1. Germline assignment: CDR1 MNHEY and CDR2 SMNVEV (reference sequence). V was pared by 0 bases and J by 4 bases, with 8 bases of the junction left unmatched. The CDR3 contains 16 residues. The CDR3 sequence is CASSLSMTGSGYGYTF. Written as DNA, the CDR3 is TGTGCCAGCAGTTTATCGATGACAGGGAGCGGCTATGGCTACACCTTC.

Ten or more counts support this clonotype. This chain links TRBV5-1 with TRBJ1-1, with 12 bases matching TRBD1. Germline V lookup: CDR1 SGHRS, CDR2 YFSETQ. The CDR3 consists of 15 residues. Unmatched junction bases numbered 3, after V lost 1 base and J lost 5 bases. The CDR3 DNA reads as TGCGCCAGCAGCTTGAGGGACAGGGGGCCTACTGAAGCTTTCTTT. The encoded protein is CASSLRDRGPTEAFF.

The sample holds a few counts of this clonotype. J is TRBJ1-2 and V is TRBV6-5; D might be TRBD1 (5 bases). The CDR3 spans 17 residues. Trimming shortened V by 5 bases and J by 7 bases, and 26 bases separated the two germline ends. Germline V CDR1 and CDR2: MNHEY, SVGAGI. For the CDR3, the DNA is TGTGCCAGCAGTCCTGGGGCATTGGGGGATCGAATGCGTGGCTACACCTTC. Translation: CASSPGALGDRMRGYTF.

The J gene is TRBJ2-3, the V gene TRBV29-1, with a tentative D call TRBD2 (5 bases). This CDR3 spans 14 amino acids. V was trimmed by 1 base and J by 0 bases, leaving 8 bases between them. Looked up from germline, CDR1 is SQVTM and CDR2 is ANQGSEA. In nucleotides, the CDR3 is TGCAGCGTTGAAGGCCGGGATAGCACAGATACGCAGTATTTT. Translation gives CSVEGRDSTDTQYF.

This clonotype was observed at least ten times. The genes are TRBV9 and TRBJ2-7; 13 positions match TRBD2. Trimming at V came to 5 bases and at J to 6 bases, leaving 11 bases not matched to a gene. CDR1 SGDLS and CDR2 YYNGEE come from the germline V gene. This CDR3 has 16 amino acids. The CDR3 region is CASRSTSGRAVGEQYF. The CDR3 bases are TGTGCCAGCAGGTCCACTAGCGGGAGGGCCGTAGGCGAGCAGTACTTC.

This clonotype was seen only a few times. The V gene is TRBV2, the J gene TRBJ2-5, with TRBD2 matching 8 bases. The CDR3 consists of 14 residues. Trimming at V came to 5 bases and at J to 5 bases, leaving 7 bases not matched to a gene. In germline, CDR1 is SNHLY, CDR2 FYNNEI. CDR3 residues: CASSRSGAQETQYF. CDR3 in DNA: TGTGCCAGCAGTCGTAGCGGGGCGCAGGAGACCCAGTACTTC.

This clonotype was observed many times. This chain links TRBV6-5 with TRBJ1-1; no clear D. Trimming removed 5 bases from V and 1 base from J, with 14 bases in between. The CDR3 runs 15 residues. Germline loops: CDR1 MNHEY, CDR2 SVGAGI. CDR3 region: CASSSRAGWNTEAFF. CDR3 nucleotides: TGTGCCAGCAGTAGTAGAGCGGGCTGGAACACTGAAGCTTTCTTT.

The chain joins TRBV20-1 to TRBJ2-7; D not certain. The CDR3 spans 14 residues. The V gene's germline CDR1 is DFQATT and CDR2 SNEGSKA (reference sequence). V was clipped by 4 bases and J by 4 bases, with 17 bases between them. CDR3 sequence (DNA): TGCAGTGCTACTGGACCCATTCTGACTTACGAGCAGTACTTC. Translated, it gives CSATGPILTYEQYF.

This clonotype turned up a few times. The CDR3 DNA sequence: TGTGCCATCAGCCCAGAAAGCAATGAGCAGTTCTTC. Translation gives CAISPESNEQFF. This chain connects TRBV10-3 to TRBJ2-1; D unclear. The CDR3 spans 12 residues. Trimming removed 6 bases at V and 6 bases at J, with 9 bases between. CDR1 ENHRY and CDR2 SYGVKD come from the germline V gene.

The rearrangement uses TRBV10-3 and TRBJ1-2; 7 positions match TRBD1. This CDR3 contains 12 residues. After removal of 8 bases from V and 8 bases from J, the junction contained 8 bases not matched to a gene. In germline, CDR1 is ENHRY, CDR2 SYGVKD. This CDR3 reads CAIAEGTVGYTF. DNA for the CDR3: TGTGCCATCGCCGAGGGGACAGTCGGCTACACCTTC.

In this sample, this clonotype turned up a few times. The chain combines TRBV2 with TRBJ2-3; TRBD1 matches 8 bases. The CDR3 has 15 amino acids. The V gene's germline CDR1 is SNHLY and CDR2 FYNNEI. Unmatched junction bases numbered 0, after V lost 0 bases and J lost 1 base. The CDR3 here is CASSEAGQGTDTQYF. In DNA, the CDR3 is TGTGCCAGCAGTGAAGCGGGACAGGGCACAGATACGCAGTATTTT.

This clonotype was observed a few times. The CDR3 reads CASSYSRQGAGTSSTDTQYF. The CDR3 DNA sequence: TGTGCCAGCAGTTACTCGAGACAGGGGGCAGGGACTAGCAGCACAGATACGCAGTATTTT. The chain recombines TRBV6-2 or TRBV6-3 with TRBJ2-3; perhaps TRBD1 as D (10 bases). V gave up 0 bases and J gave up 0 bases, with 22 bases separating them. CDR1 MNHEY and CDR2 SVGEGT come from the germline V gene. The CDR3 contains 20 residues.

Notes on this clonotype: It is likely a read error, because the conserved phenylalanine at the end of the CDR3 is missing. CDR3 DNA sequence: TGTGCCAGCAGTTTAAAGACTCTGGGTGAATACGAGCAGTACCTC. This sequence encodes CASSLKTLGEYEQYL. The chain links TRBV28 to TRBJ2-7; D is ambiguous. V shed 2 bases and J shed 4 bases, with 15 bases lying between them. Looked up from germline, CDR1 is MDHEN and CDR2 is SYDVKM. This CDR3 is 15 amino acids long.

This clonotype was counted at least ten times. V is TRBV27 and J is TRBJ1-6, with D perhaps TRBD1 (6 bases). The CDR3 covers 16 residues. V was clipped by 4 bases and J by 7 bases, with 17 bases between them. Germline V gene lookup returns CDR1 MNHEY and CDR2 SMNVEV (reference sequence). Written as DNA, the CDR3 is TGTGCCAGCAGTTGGGATCGGAAGGGGACAAATTCACCCCTCCACTTT. It is translated as CASSWDRKGTNSPLHF.

This clonotype was detected ten times or more. The V call is TRBV6-1, the J call TRBJ1-4; no clear D. CDR1 is MNHNS, CDR2 SASEGT, per germline. Trimming shortened V by 4 bases and J by 5 bases, and 8 bases separated the two germline ends. This CDR3 spans 13 amino acids. The CDR3 sequence: CASSAKLNEKLFF. The CDR3 DNA is TGTGCCAGCAGTGCGAAACTAAATGAAAAACTGTTTTTT.

The chain couples TRBV6-5 to TRBJ2-3, with D perhaps TRBD1 (6 bases). Germline CDR1 MNHEY, CDR2 SVGAGI. The CDR3 covers 15 residues. V was pared by 7 bases and J by 0 bases, with 14 bases between. The CDR3 is CASTRGTTSTDTQYF. The CDR3 DNA reads as TGTGCCAGCACCCGAGGGACAACTAGCACAGATACGCAGTATTTT.

This clonotype was seen repeatedly, ten times or more. The V gene is TRBV28, the J gene TRBJ2-2; weak D call: TRBD1 (6 bases). The CDR3 is 15 residues long. V was cut by 3 bases and J by 4 bases, with 12 bases left in between. Germline CDR1 is MDHEN and CDR2 is SYDVKM. The chain's CDR3 is CASSFGQGPTGELFF. The DNA of the CDR3 is TGTGCCAGCAGTTTTGGGCAGGGGCCCACCGGGGAGCTGTTTTTT. Combining the CDR3 with reference TRBV28 and TRBJ2-2 gives the whole variable domain DVKVTQSSRYLVKRTGEKVFLECVQDMDHENMFWYRQDPGLGLRLIYFSYDVKMKEKGDIPEGYSVSREKKERFSLILESASTNQTSMYLCASSFGQGPTGELFFGEGSRLTVL.